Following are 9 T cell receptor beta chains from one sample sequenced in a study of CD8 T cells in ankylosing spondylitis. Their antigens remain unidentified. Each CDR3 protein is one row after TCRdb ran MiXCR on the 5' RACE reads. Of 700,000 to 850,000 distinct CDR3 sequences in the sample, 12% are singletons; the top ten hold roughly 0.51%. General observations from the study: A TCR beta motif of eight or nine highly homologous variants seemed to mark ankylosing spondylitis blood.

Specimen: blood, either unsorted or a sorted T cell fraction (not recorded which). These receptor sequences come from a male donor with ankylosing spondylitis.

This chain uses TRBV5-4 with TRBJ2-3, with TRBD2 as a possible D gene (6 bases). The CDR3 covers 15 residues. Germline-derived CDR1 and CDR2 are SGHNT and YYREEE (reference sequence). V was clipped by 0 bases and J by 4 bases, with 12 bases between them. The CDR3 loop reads CASSLEAGRPDTQYF. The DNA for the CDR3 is TGTGCCAGCAGCTTGGAGGCGGGAAGGCCAGATACGCAGTATTTT. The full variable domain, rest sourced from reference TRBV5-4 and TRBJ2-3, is ETGVTQSPTHLIKTRGQQVTLRCSSQSGHNTVSWYQQALGQGPQFIFQYYREEENGRGNFPPRFSGLQFPNYSSELNVNALELDDSALYLCASSLEAGRPDTQYFGPGTRLTVL.

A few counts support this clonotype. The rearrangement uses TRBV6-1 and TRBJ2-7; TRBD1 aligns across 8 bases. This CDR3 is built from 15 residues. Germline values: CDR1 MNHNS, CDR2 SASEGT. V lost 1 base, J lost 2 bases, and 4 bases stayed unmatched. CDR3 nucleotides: TGTGCCAGCAGTGAAGGGACAGGGCTAACCTACGAGCAGTACTTC. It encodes CASSEGTGLTYEQYF.

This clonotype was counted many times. The CDR3 loop reads CAWSVRGNQPQHF. CDR3 DNA: TGTGCCTGGAGTGTGAGGGGGAATCAGCCCCAGCATTTT. The chain is built from TRBV30 and TRBJ1-5, with TRBD1 as a possible D gene (6 bases). From germline, CDR1 is GTSNPN and CDR2 SVGIG (reference sequence). Trimming shortened V by 0 bases and J by 4 bases, and 7 bases separated the two germline ends. The CDR3 loop spans 13 amino acids.

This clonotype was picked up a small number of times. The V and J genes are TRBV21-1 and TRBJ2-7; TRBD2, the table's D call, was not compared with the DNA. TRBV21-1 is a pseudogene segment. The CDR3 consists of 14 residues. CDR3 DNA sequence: TGTGCCAGTTACGAACAGTCCTTCTACTACGAGCAGTACTTC. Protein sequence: CASYEQSFYYEQYF.

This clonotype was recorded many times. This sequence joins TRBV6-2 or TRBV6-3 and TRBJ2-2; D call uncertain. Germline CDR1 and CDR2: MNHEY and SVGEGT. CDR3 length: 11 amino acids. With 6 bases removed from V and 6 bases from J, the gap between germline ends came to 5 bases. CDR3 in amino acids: CASRRPGELFF. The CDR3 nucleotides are TGTGCCAGCAGGAGGCCCGGGGAGCTGTTTTTT.

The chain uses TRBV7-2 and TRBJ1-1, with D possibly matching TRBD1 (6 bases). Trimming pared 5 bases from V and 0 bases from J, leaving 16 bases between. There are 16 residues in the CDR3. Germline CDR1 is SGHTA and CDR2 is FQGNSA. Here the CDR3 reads CASSPRLQGMNTEAFF. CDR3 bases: TGTGCCAGCAGCCCCAGATTACAGGGTATGAACACTGAAGCTTTCTTT.

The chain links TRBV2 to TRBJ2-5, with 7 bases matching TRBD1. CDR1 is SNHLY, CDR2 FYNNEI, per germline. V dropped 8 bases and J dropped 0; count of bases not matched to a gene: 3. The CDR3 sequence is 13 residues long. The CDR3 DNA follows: TGTGCCAGCGGGGGACAGAACCAAGAGACCCAGTACTTC. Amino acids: CASGGQNQETQYF.

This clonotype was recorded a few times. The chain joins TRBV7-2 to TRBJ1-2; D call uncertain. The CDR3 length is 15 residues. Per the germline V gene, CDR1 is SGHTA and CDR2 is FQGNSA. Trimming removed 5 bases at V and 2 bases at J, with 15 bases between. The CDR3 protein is CASSPGSTLNYGYTF. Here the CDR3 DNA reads TGTGCCAGCAGCCCGGGTTCCACCCTAAACTATGGCTACACCTTC.

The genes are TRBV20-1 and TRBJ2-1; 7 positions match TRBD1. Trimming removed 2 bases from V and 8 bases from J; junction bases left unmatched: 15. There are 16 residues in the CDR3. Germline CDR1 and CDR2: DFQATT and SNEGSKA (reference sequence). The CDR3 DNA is TGCAGTGCTAGAAAGTGGTCCGGGACAGTTCTACATGAGCAGTTCTTC. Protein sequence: CSARKWSGTVLHEQFF.